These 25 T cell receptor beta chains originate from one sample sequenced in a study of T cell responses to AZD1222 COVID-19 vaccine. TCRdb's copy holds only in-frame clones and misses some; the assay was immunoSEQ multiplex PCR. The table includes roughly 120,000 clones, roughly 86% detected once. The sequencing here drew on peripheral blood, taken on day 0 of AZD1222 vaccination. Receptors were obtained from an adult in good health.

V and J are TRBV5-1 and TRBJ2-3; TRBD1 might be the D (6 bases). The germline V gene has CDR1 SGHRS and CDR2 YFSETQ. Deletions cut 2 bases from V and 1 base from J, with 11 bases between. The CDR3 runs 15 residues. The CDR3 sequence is CASSFGTPGTDTQYF. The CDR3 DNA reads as TGCGCCAGCAGCTTCGGGACACCGGGCACAGATACGCAGTATTTT.

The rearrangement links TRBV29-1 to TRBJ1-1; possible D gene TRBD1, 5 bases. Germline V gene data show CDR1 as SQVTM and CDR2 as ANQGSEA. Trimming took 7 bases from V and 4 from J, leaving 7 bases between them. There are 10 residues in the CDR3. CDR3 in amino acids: CSGQGTEAFF. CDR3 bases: TGCAGCGGGCAGGGCACTGAAGCTTTCTTT.

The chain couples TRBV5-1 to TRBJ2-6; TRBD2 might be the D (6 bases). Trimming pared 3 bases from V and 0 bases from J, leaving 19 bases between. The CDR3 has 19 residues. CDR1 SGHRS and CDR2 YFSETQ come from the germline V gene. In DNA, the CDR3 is TGCGCCAGCAGCTCTCCCTTTCCTGGGACTCTCTCTGGGGCCAACGTCCTGACTTTC. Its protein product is CASSSPFPGTLSGANVLTF.

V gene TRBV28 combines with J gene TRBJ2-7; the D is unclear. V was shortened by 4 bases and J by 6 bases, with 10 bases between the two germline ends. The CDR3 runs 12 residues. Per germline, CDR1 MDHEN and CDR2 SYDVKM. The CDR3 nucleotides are TGTGCCAGCAGTTCCCGACGAGGCGAGCAGTACTTC. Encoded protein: CASSSRRGEQYF.

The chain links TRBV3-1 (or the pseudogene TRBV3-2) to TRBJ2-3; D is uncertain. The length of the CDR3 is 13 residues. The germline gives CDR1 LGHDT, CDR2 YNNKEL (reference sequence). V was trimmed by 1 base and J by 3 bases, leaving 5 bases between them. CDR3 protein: CASSQVRTDTQYF. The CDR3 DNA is TGTGCCAGCAGCCAAGTCAGGACAGATACGCAGTATTTT.

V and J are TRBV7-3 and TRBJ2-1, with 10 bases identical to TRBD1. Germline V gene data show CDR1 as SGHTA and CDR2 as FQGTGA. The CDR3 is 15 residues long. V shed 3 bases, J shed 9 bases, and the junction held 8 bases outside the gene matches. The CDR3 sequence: CASSFSTGGGSEQFF. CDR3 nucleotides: TGTGCCAGCAGCTTCTCGACAGGGGGCGGGAGTGAGCAGTTCTTC. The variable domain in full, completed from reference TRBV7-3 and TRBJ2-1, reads GAGVSQTPSNKVTEKGKYVELRCDPISGHTALYWYRQSLGQGPEFLIYFQGTGAADDSGLPNDRFFAVRPEGSVSTLKIQRTERGDSAVYLCASSFSTGGGSEQFFGPGTRLTVL.

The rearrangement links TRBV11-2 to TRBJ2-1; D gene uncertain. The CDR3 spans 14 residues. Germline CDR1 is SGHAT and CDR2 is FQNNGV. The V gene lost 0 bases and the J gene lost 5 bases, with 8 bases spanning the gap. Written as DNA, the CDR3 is TGTGCCAGCAGCTTAGATGCAGCTAACAATGAGCAGTTCTTC. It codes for CASSLDAANNEQFF. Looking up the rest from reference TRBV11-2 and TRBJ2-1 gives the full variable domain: EAGVAQSPRYKIIEKRQSVAFWCNPISGHATLYWYQQILGQGPKLLIQFQNNGVVDDSQLPKDRFSAERLKGVDSTLKIQPAKLEDSAVYLCASSLDAANNEQFFGPGTRLTVL.

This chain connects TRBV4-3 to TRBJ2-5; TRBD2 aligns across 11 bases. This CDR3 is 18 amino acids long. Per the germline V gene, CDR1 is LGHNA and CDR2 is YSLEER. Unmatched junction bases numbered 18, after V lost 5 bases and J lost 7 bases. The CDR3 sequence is CASSVRASGGPEGRTQYF. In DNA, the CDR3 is TGCGCCAGCAGCGTAAGGGCTAGCGGGGGGCCAGAAGGACGGACCCAGTACTTC.

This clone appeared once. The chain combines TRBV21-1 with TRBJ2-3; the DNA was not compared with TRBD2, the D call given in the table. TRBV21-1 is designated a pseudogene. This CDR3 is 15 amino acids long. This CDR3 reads CASSSVGGPTDTQYF. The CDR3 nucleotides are TGTGCCAGCAGCTCGGTGGGAGGGCCCACAGATACGCAGTATTTT.

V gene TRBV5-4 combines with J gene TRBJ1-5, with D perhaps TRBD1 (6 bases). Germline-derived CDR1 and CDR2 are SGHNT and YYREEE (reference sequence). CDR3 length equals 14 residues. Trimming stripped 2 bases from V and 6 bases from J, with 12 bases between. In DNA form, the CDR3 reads TGTGCCAGCAGCTTTACGGGGGCAGCTCAGCCCCAGCATTTT. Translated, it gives CASSFTGAAQPQHF. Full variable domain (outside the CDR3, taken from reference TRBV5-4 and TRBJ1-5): ETGVTQSPTHLIKTRGQQVTLRCSSQSGHNTVSWYQQALGQGPQFIFQYYREEENGRGNFPPRFSGLQFPNYSSELNVNALELDDSALYLCASSFTGAAQPQHFGDGTRLSIL.

CDR3 amino acids: CASTPGVTANYGYTF. CDR3 DNA: TGTGCCAGCACCCCCGGGGTTACGGCTAACTATGGCTACACCTTC. The chain has TRBV5-6 and TRBJ1-2; D uncertain. The CDR3 contains 15 residues. Germline CDR1 and CDR2: SGHDT and YYEEEE. V was pared by 6 bases and J by 0 bases, with 15 bases between.

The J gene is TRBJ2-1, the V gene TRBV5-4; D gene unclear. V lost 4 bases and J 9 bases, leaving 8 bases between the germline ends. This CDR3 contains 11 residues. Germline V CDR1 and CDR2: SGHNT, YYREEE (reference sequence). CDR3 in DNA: TGTGCCAGCAGCCGAGATGCTGAGCAGTTCTTC. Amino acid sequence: CASSRDAEQFF.

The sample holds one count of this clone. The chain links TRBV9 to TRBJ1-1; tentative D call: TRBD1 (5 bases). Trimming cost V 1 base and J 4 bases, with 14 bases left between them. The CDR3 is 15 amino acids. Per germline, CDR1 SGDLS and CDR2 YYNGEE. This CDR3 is CASSVSRFGGTEAFF. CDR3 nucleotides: TGTGCCAGCAGCGTATCGCGGTTTGGGGGCACTGAAGCTTTCTTT.

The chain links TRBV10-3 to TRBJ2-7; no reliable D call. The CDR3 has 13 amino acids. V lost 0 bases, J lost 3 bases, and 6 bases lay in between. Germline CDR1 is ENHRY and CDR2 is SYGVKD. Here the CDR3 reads CAISESPVYEQYF. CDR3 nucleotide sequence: TGTGCCATCAGTGAGTCACCAGTCTACGAGCAGTACTTC.

CDR3 DNA sequence: TGTGCCAGCAGTGCCTGGGGACAGGCGAGCTCCTACGAGCAGTACTTC. Protein sequence: CASSAWGQASSYEQYF. V is TRBV6-1 and J is TRBJ2-7, with 8 bases aligning to TRBD1. The CDR3 contains 16 residues. V gave up 4 bases and J gave up 0 bases; unmatched junction bases: 8. Germline CDR1 MNHNS, CDR2 SASEGT.

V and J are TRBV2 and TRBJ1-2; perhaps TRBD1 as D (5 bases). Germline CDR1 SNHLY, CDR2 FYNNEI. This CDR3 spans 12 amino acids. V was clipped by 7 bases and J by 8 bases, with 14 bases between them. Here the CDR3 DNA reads TGTGCCAGCAACTACCGGGACGAGGGCTACACCTTC. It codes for CASNYRDEGYTF.

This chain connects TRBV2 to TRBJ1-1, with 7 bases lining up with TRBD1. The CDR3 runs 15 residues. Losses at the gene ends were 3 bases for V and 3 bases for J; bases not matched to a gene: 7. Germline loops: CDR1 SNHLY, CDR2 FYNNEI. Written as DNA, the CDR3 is TGTGCCAGCAGTGAGCGGACAGGCGGGGACACTGAAGCTTTCTTT. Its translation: CASSERTGGDTEAFF. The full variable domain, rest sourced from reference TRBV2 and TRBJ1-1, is EPEVTQTPSHQVTQMGQEVILRCVPISNHLYFYWYRQILGQKVEFLVSFYNNEISEKSEIFDDQFSVERPDGSNFTLKIRSTKLEDSAMYFCASSERTGGDTEAFFGQGTRLTVV.

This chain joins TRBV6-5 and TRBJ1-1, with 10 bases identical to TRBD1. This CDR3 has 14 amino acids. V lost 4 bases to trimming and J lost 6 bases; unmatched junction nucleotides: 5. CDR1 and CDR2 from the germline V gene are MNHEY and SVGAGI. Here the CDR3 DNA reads TGTGCCAGCAGTTTTGAGGGACAGGGGCCTGAAGCTTTCTTT. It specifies CASSFEGQGPEAFF.

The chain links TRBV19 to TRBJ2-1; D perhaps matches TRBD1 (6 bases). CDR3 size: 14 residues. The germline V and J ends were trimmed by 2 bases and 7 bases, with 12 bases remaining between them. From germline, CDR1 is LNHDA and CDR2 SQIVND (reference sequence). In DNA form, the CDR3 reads TGTGCCAGTAGTATATCGGCCAGGGGAAATGAGCAGTTCTTC. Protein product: CASSISARGNEQFF.

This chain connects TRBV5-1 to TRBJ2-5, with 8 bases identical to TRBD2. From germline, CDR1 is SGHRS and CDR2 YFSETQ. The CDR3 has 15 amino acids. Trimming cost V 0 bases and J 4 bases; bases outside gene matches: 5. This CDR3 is CASSLDGRAPETQYF. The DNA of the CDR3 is TGCGCCAGCAGCTTGGACGGGAGGGCCCCAGAGACCCAGTACTTC.

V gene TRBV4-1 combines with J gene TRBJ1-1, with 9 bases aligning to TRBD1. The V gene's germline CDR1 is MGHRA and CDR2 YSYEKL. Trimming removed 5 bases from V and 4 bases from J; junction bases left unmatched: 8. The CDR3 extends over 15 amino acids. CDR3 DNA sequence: TGCGCCAGCAGCGAAGCCGGGACAGGGAGCACTGAAGCTTTCTTT. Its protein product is CASSEAGTGSTEAFF.

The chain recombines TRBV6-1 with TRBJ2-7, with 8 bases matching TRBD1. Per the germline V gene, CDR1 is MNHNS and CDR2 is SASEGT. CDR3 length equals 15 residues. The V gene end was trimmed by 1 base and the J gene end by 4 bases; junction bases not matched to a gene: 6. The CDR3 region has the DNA TGTGCCAGCAGTGAAGGGGACAGGAGGATTTACGAGCAGTACTTC. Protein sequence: CASSEGDRRIYEQYF.

For the CDR3, the DNA is TGTGCCAGCAGTGACCGCCTCCCTTCACCCCTCCACTTT. Translated: CASSDRLPSPLHF. The chain links TRBV6-1 to TRBJ1-6; D remains ambiguous. The CDR3 length is 13 residues. The V gene lost 3 bases and the J gene lost 9 bases, with 9 bases spanning the gap. Germline V gives CDR1 MNHNS, CDR2 SASEGT.

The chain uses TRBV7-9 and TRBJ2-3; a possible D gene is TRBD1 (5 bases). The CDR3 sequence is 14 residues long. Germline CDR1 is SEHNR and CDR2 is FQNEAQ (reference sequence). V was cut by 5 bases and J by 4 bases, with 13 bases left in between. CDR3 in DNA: TGTGCCAGCAGCAGAGACTCAGGGCCAGATACGCAGTATTTT. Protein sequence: CASSRDSGPDTQYF.

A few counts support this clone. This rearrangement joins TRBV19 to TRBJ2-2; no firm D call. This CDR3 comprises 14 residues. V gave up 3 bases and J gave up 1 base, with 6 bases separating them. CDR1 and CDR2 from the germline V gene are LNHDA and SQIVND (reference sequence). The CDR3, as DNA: TGTGCCAGTAGTATGTCTAGGAACACCGGGGAGCTGTTTTTT. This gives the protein CASSMSRNTGELFF.